A single sample gave rise to the 27 T cell receptor beta chains below, sequenced in a study of cytomegalovirus exposure and HLA in healthy donors. Sequencing used immunoSEQ multiplex PCR; TCRdb keeps in-frame clones, though not all of them. The repertoire holds hundreds of thousands of clones, just over 85% seen once, with approximately 0.86% in the top ten. The source material was PBMCs. All receptors derive from a woman between 18 and 29 years old in good health and CMV-seronegative.

The chain recombines TRBV30 with TRBJ2-5, with D maybe TRBD2 (6 bases). Looked up from germline, CDR1 is GTSNPN and CDR2 is SVGIG (reference sequence). This CDR3 spans 14 amino acids. V gave up 3 bases and J gave up 6 bases, with 17 bases separating them. CDR3 bases: TGTGCCTGGAGATCGGACCCGGGGGAAAAGACCCAGTACTTC. Protein product: CAWRSDPGEKTQYF. The entire variable domain, with the rest obtained from reference TRBV30 and TRBJ2-5, is as follows: SQTIHQWPATLVQPVGSPLSLECTVEGTSNPNLYWYRQAAGRGLQLLFYSVGIGQISSEVPQNLSASRPQDRQFILSSKKLLLSDSGFYLCAWRSDPGEKTQYFGPGTRLLVL.

J is TRBJ1-1 and V is TRBV27, with D uncertain. This CDR3 is built from 13 residues. CDR1 and CDR2 from the germline V gene are MNHEY and SMNVEV (reference sequence). The V gene lost 5 bases and the J gene lost 5 bases, with 12 bases spanning the gap. The CDR3 spells CASSNYQMTEAFF. The CDR3 nucleotides read TGTGCCAGCAGTAACTATCAGATGACTGAAGCTTTCTTT.

This chain links TRBV5-8 with TRBJ2-3; possibly TRBD1 for D (5 bases). This CDR3 has 16 amino acids. Per the germline V gene, CDR1 is SGHTS and CDR2 is YDEGEE. V was clipped by 1 base and J by 6 bases, with 18 bases between them. CDR3 in amino acids: CASSLSRAGWGDTQYF. The CDR3 coding sequence is TGTGCCAGCAGCTTGAGTCGGGCAGGGTGGGGCGATACGCAGTATTTT.

A few counts support this clone. The V gene is TRBV28, the J gene TRBJ1-5; 7 bases align to TRBD1. CDR1 and CDR2 (germline): MDHEN, SYDVKM. With V trimmed by 8 bases and J by 6 bases, 7 bases remained unmatched. CDR3 length: 13 amino acids. CDR3 in amino acids: CASGQAGGQPQHF. DNA of the CDR3: TGTGCCAGCGGACAGGCCGGGGGTCAGCCCCAGCATTTT.

The chain couples TRBV4-2 to TRBJ1-2, with TRBD1 matching 8 bases. Germline CDR1 is LGHNA and CDR2 is YNFKEQ. CDR3 length: 14 residues. V gave up 4 bases and J gave up 8 bases; unmatched junction bases: 9. The CDR3 DNA sequence: TGTGCCAGCAGCCCCGGACAGGGATTGGGAGGCTACACCTTC. Protein product: CASSPGQGLGGYTF.

This chain joins TRBV9 and TRBJ2-1; 12 bases map to TRBD2. This CDR3 spans 15 amino acids. Germline lookup yields CDR1 SGDLS and CDR2 YYNGEE. The V and J ends lost 3 bases and 7 bases, in that order; junction bases with no gene match: 5. The CDR3: CASSAPLAGGNEQFF. The DNA for the CDR3 is TGTGCCAGCAGCGCCCCACTAGCGGGAGGAAATGAGCAGTTCTTC.

This clone was seen a handful of times. The V and J genes are TRBV4-1 and TRBJ1-2, with D perhaps TRBD1 (6 bases). CDR3 length: 15 amino acids. Germline-derived CDR1 and CDR2 are MGHRA and YSYEKL. Trimming removed 1 base at V and 4 bases at J, with 13 bases between. CDR3 amino acids: CASSQGAGVSYGYTF. For the CDR3, the DNA is TGCGCCAGCAGCCAAGGAGCAGGGGTTAGCTATGGCTACACCTTC.

The V and J genes are TRBV2 and TRBJ2-7; 7 bases line up with TRBD2. The CDR3 is made up of 16 amino acids. CDR1 and CDR2 from the germline V gene are SNHLY and FYNNEI. V was clipped by 5 bases and J by 0 bases; unmatched bases: 10. In DNA, the CDR3 is TGTGCCAGCAGTTCTTGGCCTAGCGGCATCTCCTACGAGCAGTACTTC. Amino acid sequence: CASSSWPSGISYEQYF.

Only a few counts were recorded for this clone. The chain links TRBV2 to TRBJ2-3, with a weak D call TRBD1 (6 bases). The CDR3 is made up of 14 amino acids. Germline V lookup: CDR1 SNHLY, CDR2 FYNNEI. V dropped 11 bases and J dropped 0 bases, with 15 bases sitting between them. CDR3 residues: CAGKTGYSTDTQYF. Written as DNA, the CDR3 is TGTGCCGGCAAGACAGGTTATAGCACAGATACGCAGTATTTT. The whole variable domain, remainder taken from reference TRBV2 and TRBJ2-3, is EPEVTQTPSHQVTQMGQEVILRCVPISNHLYFYWYRQILGQKVEFLVSFYNNEISEKSEIFDDQFSVERPDGSNFTLKIRSTKLEDSAMYFCAGKTGYSTDTQYFGPGTRLTVL.

The chain joins TRBV28 to TRBJ2-1; no firm D call. Germline V lookup: CDR1 MDHEN, CDR2 SYDVKM. V was shortened by 6 bases and J by 5 bases, with 20 bases between the two germline ends. CDR3 length: 16 residues. The CDR3 coding sequence is TGTGCCAGCAGCCCCGTTTCTTTACTTTCCAACAATGAGCAGTTCTTC. Amino acids: CASSPVSLLSNNEQFF.

The V gene is TRBV9, the J gene TRBJ2-7; tentative D call: TRBD2 (6 bases). The CDR3 totals 14 residues. V shed 3 bases and J shed 2 bases, with 12 bases lying between them. Per germline, CDR1 SGDLS and CDR2 YYNGEE. CDR3: CASSASGLPYEQYF. Written as DNA, the CDR3 is TGTGCCAGCAGCGCATCGGGACTTCCCTACGAGCAGTACTTC. Supplemented by reference TRBV9 and TRBJ2-7, the full variable domain reads DSGVTQTPKHLITATGQRVTLRCSPRSGDLSVYWYQQSLDQGLQFLIQYYNGEERAKGNILERFSAQQFPDLHSELNLSSLELGDSALYFCASSASGLPYEQYFGPGTRLTVT.

The gene calls are TRBV10-3 and TRBJ2-7; D is ambiguous. Trimming shortened V by 7 bases and J by 0 bases, and 13 bases separated the two germline ends. The CDR3 consists of 14 residues. The germline CDR1 and CDR2 sequences are ENHRY and SYGVKD. CDR3 sequence (DNA): TGTGCCATCACCGAGGCGGCTGGCTCCTACGAGCAGTACTTC. It is translated as CAITEAAGSYEQYF.

The chain is built from TRBV27 and TRBJ1-3; TRBD1 matches 7 bases. This CDR3 has 15 amino acids. V lost 4 bases and J lost 2; bases outside the gene matches: 5. Germline V gene lookup returns CDR1 MNHEY and CDR2 SMNVEV (reference sequence). The CDR3 region is CASSSEQGPGNTIYF. DNA for the CDR3: TGTGCCAGCAGTTCTGAACAGGGGCCTGGAAACACCATATATTTT.

The chain uses TRBV29-1 and TRBJ2-2, with D unresolved. In germline, CDR1 is SQVTM, CDR2 ANQGSEA. V was clipped by 4 bases and J by 4 bases, with 7 bases between them. CDR3 length: 12 amino acids. The CDR3 sequence: CSVGAGTGELFF. CDR3 coding DNA: TGCAGCGTTGGTGCAGGCACCGGGGAGCTGTTTTTT.

The J gene is TRBJ2-7, the V gene TRBV15; D is perhaps TRBD2 (5 bases). V shed 0 bases and J shed 5 bases, with 14 bases lying between them. This CDR3 has 15 residues. Looked up from germline, CDR1 is LNHNV and CDR2 is YYDKDF (reference sequence). CDR3 protein: CATSRDRAGVDEQYF. The CDR3 nucleotides read TGTGCCACCAGCAGAGATAGGGCCGGGGTGGACGAGCAGTACTTC.

V and J are TRBV10-2 and TRBJ2-7; TRBD2 is a possible D gene (7 bases). Deletions cut 7 bases from V and 7 bases from J, with 23 bases between. The V gene's germline CDR1 is WSHSY and CDR2 SAAADI. CDR3 size: 15 residues. Here the CDR3 DNA reads TGCGCCAGCAAGGGGGGGCGGGCCGATCTGGAAGAGCAGTACTTC. This encodes CASKGGRADLEEQYF.

The sample holds one count of this clone. The V call is TRBV25-1, the J call TRBJ2-7; D call uncertain. The CDR3 runs 15 residues. Looked up from germline, CDR1 is MGHDK and CDR2 is SYGVNS. The germline V and J ends were trimmed by 0 bases and 0 bases, with 9 bases remaining between them. CDR3 sequence (DNA): TGTGCCAGCAGTGAATATAAACTAAGCTCCTACGAGCAGTACTTC. Its translation is CASSEYKLSSYEQYF.

This clone was counted a few times. This sequence joins TRBV7-9 and TRBJ1-2; TRBD1 matches 9 bases. From germline, CDR1 is SEHNR and CDR2 FQNEAQ (reference sequence). This CDR3 has 18 amino acids. The J segment lost 0 bases and the V segment lost 4 bases, leaving 12 bases of the junction unmatched. The CDR3 is CASSSLPGQGPSNYGYTF. The CDR3, as DNA: TGTGCCAGCAGCTCCCTACCGGGACAGGGACCCTCTAACTATGGCTACACCTTC.

About this clone: Other nucleotide sequences in the sample specify the same CDR3. V gene TRBV7-6 combines with J gene TRBJ1-1, with 9 bases identical to TRBD1. The CDR3 covers 15 residues. Germline CDR1 and CDR2: SGHVS and FNYEAQ. Trimming removed 5 bases from V and 0 bases from J; junction bases left unmatched: 4. The DNA of the CDR3 is TGTGCCAGCAGCCCAGGACAGGGGATGAACACTGAAGCTTTCTTT. Its translation is CASSPGQGMNTEAFF.

The J gene is TRBJ1-2, the V gene TRBV28; D possibly corresponds to TRBD1 (5 bases). Trimming took off 6 bases at V and 4 bases at J, with 15 bases between the two ends. The CDR3 is 14 amino acids. Germline-derived CDR1 and CDR2 are MDHEN and SYDVKM. The CDR3 sequence is CASRLGHSAYGYTF. The CDR3 DNA sequence: TGTGCCAGCAGGCTCGGACACTCCGCCTATGGCTACACCTTC.

Points on this clone: The same CDR3 is also encoded by other DNA sequences in this sample. The rearrangement uses TRBV27 and TRBJ2-1, with 7 bases aligning to TRBD2. V dropped 2 bases and J dropped 4; count of bases not matched to a gene: 2. The germline V gene encodes CDR1 MNHEY and CDR2 SMNVEV (reference sequence). This CDR3 comprises 14 residues. This CDR3 is CASSLAGVYNEQFF. In DNA form, the CDR3 reads TGTGCCAGCAGTTTAGCGGGGGTTTACAATGAGCAGTTCTTC.

The J gene is TRBJ1-3, the V gene TRBV7-2; unclear D gene. Between the trimmed V and J ends, which lost 4 bases and 0 bases, there was a span of 4 bases. There are 13 residues in the CDR3. Germline V gene lookup returns CDR1 SGHTA and CDR2 FQGNSA. CDR3 amino acids: CASSYYSGNTIYF. CDR3 bases: TGTGCCAGCAGCTACTACTCTGGAAACACCATATATTTT.

The chain carries TRBV11-3 and TRBJ2-7; D might be TRBD2 (6 bases). Germline CDR1 and CDR2: SGHNT and YENEEA. The V end lost 0 bases, the J end lost 5 bases, and 8 bases lay between the germline ends. CDR3 length: 13 amino acids. The CDR3 sequence is CASSLEGGHEQYF. CDR3 DNA sequence: TGTGCCAGCAGCTTAGAAGGAGGGCACGAGCAGTACTTC.

This chain joins TRBV30 and TRBJ1-4; TRBD1 matches 8 bases. The V gene's germline CDR1 is GTSNPN and CDR2 SVGIG (reference sequence). The V segment lost 2 bases and the J segment 3 bases; nucleotides outside the gene matches: 8. CDR3 length equals 16 residues. The CDR3 coding sequence is TGTGCCTGGAGTCAAAACACAGGGGGGGCTAATGAAAAACTGTTTTTT. Translating it yields CAWSQNTGGANEKLFF.

The V and J genes are TRBV5-1 and TRBJ2-7, with 9 nucleotides matching TRBD1. V lost 3 bases and J lost 3; bases outside the gene matches: 7. This CDR3 contains 15 residues. The germline V gene encodes CDR1 SGHRS and CDR2 YFSETQ. The CDR3 DNA sequence: TGCGCCAGCAGCTATTATCCGGGACAGGGCTACGAGCAGTACTTC. The encoded protein is CASSYYPGQGYEQYF. Full variable domain (outside the CDR3, taken from reference TRBV5-1 and TRBJ2-7): KAGVTQTPRYLIKTRGQQVTLSCSPISGHRSVSWYQQTPGQGLQFLFEYFSETQRNKGNFPGRFSGRQFSNSRSEMNVSTLELGDSALYLCASSYYPGQGYEQYFGPGTRLTVT.

This clone was counted once. The chain joins TRBV5-6 to TRBJ1-2; 7 bases map to TRBD1. After removal of 1 base from V and 8 bases from J, the junction contained 5 bases not matched to a gene. In germline, CDR1 is SGHDT, CDR2 YYEEEE. This CDR3 contains 13 residues. In DNA form, the CDR3 reads TGTGCCAGCAGCTTGAGGGGACAGCCAGGCTACACCTTC. Residues: CASSLRGQPGYTF.

The chain links TRBV11-1 to TRBJ1-1; TRBD1 might be the D (5 bases). Trimming cost V 3 bases and J 2 bases, with 13 bases left between them. Germline V CDR1 and CDR2: SGHAT, FQDESV (reference sequence). The length of the CDR3 is 15 residues. The CDR3 sequence is CASSFRVQGNTEAFF. For the CDR3, the DNA is TGTGCCAGCAGCTTTAGGGTTCAGGGAAACACTGAAGCTTTCTTT.